These 27 T cell receptor beta chains share one sample of origin, sequenced in a study of T-cell memory formation after mild COVID-19. TCRdb ran MiXCR on the 5' RACE reads and lists one entry per CDR3 protein. Here the sample spans a few hundred thousand distinct CDR3 sequences, roughly a fifth being singletons. The sequencing input was PBMCs or a T cell subset sorted from them (not recorded which). Receptor source: a man younger than 35 who had mild COVID-19 (a few samples of this study predate the infection). Cell type and time point are not known.

Ten or more counts support this clonotype. V usage is TRBV5-1 and J usage is TRBJ1-5, with D perhaps matching TRBD1 (5 bases). Between the trimmed V and J ends, which lost 0 bases and 3 bases, there was a span of 10 bases. Looked up from germline, CDR1 is SGHRS and CDR2 is YFSETQ. There are 15 residues in the CDR3. The CDR3, as DNA: TGCGCCAGCAGCTTGGACGGGGGAGACAATCAGCCCCAGCATTTT. Protein product: CASSLDGGDNQPQHF.

This clonotype has only a few counts. DNA of the CDR3: TGTGCCAGCAGCGTACTAGCGTCGAACACCGGGGAGCTGTTTTTT. This gives the protein CASSVLASNTGELFF. The J gene is TRBJ2-2, the V gene TRBV9; D possibly corresponds to TRBD2 (6 bases). The length of the CDR3 is 15 residues. Deletions cut 1 base from V and 0 bases from J, with 7 bases between. Germline V lookup: CDR1 SGDLS, CDR2 YYNGEE. Variable domain in full (rest from reference TRBV9 and TRBJ2-2): DSGVTQTPKHLITATGQRVTLRCSPRSGDLSVYWYQQSLDQGLQFLIQYYNGEERAKGNILERFSAQQFPDLHSELNLSSLELGDSALYFCASSVLASNTGELFFGEGSRLTVL.

The V gene is TRBV27, the J gene TRBJ2-1; the match to TRBD2 covers 10 bases. With 4 bases clipped from V and 4 bases from J, the junction kept 4 bases outside the gene matches. Germline assignment: CDR1 MNHEY and CDR2 SMNVEV (reference sequence). The CDR3 extends over 15 amino acids. CDR3 coding DNA: TGTGCCAGCAGTTCCGGGACTAGCGCATACAATGAGCAGTTCTTC. Its protein product is CASSSGTSAYNEQFF.

This clonotype occurred a few times. The rearrangement joins TRBV7-2 to TRBJ2-3, with D possibly being TRBD2 (6 bases). V was pared by 6 bases and J by 3 bases, with 19 bases between. This CDR3 has 16 residues. Germline CDR1 is SGHTA and CDR2 is FQGNSA. Here the CDR3 DNA reads TGTGCCAGCAGAACAAACGGGGGTTTTATTACAGATACGCAGTATTTT. It is translated as CASRTNGGFITDTQYF.

The J gene is TRBJ2-1, the V gene TRBV2, with D perhaps TRBD1 or TRBD2 (6 bases each). CDR3 length: 12 residues. In germline, CDR1 is SNHLY, CDR2 FYNNEI. Trimming removed 7 bases at V and 8 bases at J, with 12 bases between. Here the CDR3 reads CASTEGGDEQFF. CDR3 nucleotides: TGTGCCAGCACGGAGGGGGGCGATGAGCAGTTCTTC.

This clonotype occurred a few times. The gene calls are TRBV27 and TRBJ1-5; D call uncertain. This CDR3 contains 13 residues. The ends were cut back, 5 bases at V and 8 bases at J, with 13 bases in the middle. Germline-derived CDR1 and CDR2 are MNHEY and SMNVEV (reference sequence). CDR3 amino acids: CASSRLQWEPQHF. The CDR3 DNA sequence: TGTGCCAGCAGTCGACTCCAGTGGGAGCCCCAGCATTTT.

The chain links TRBV9 to TRBJ2-5; TRBD2 is a possible D gene (5 bases). There are 13 residues in the CDR3. CDR1 and CDR2 from the germline V gene are SGDLS and YYNGEE. V was shortened by 3 bases and J by 5 bases, with 11 bases between the two germline ends. The CDR3 nucleotides are TGTGCCAGCAGCGAGAGGGTAGACGAGACCCAGTACTTC. It yields the protein CASSERVDETQYF.

V gene TRBV5-5 combines with J gene TRBJ2-4; D not certain. The CDR3 length is 13 residues. The V and J ends lost 4 bases and 5 bases respectively, with 10 bases between them. The germline V gene has CDR1 SGHKS and CDR2 YYEKEE (reference sequence). Here the CDR3 DNA reads TGTGCCAGCAGCACACCTCCGGAAAACATTCAGTACTTC. Translation: CASSTPPENIQYF. Drawing the rest from reference TRBV5-5 and TRBJ2-4, the complete variable domain is DAGVTQSPTHLIKTRGQQVTLRCSPISGHKSVSWYQQVLGQGPQFIFQYYEKEERGRGNFPDRFSARQFPNYSSELNVNALLLGDSALYLCASSTPPENIQYFGAGTRLSVL.

This clonotype was found a few times. The chain is built from TRBV4-1 and TRBJ1-2; 9 bases map to TRBD1. Germline CDR1 is MGHRA and CDR2 is YSYEKL. The CDR3 totals 15 residues. V shed 5 bases, J shed 4 bases, and the junction held 8 bases outside the gene matches. CDR3 DNA sequence: TGCGCCAGCAGCAGCGGGACAGGGAAAACCTATGGCTACACCTTC. The encoded protein is CASSSGTGKTYGYTF.

This clonotype turned up a few times. The chain combines TRBV10-3 with TRBJ1-1; D is undetermined. The CDR3 length is 12 residues. The V gene lost 10 bases and the J gene lost 3 bases, with 12 bases spanning the gap. Germline V gene sequence: CDR1 ENHRY, CDR2 SYGVKD. CDR3 nucleotides: TGTGCCACCAAAACTGGGGACACTGAAGCTTTCTTT. Residues: CATKTGDTEAFF.

This clonotype was counted only a few times. This rearrangement joins TRBV14 to TRBJ2-3; 9 bases map to TRBD1. Trimming took 4 bases from V and 1 from J; bases not matched to a gene: 3. CDR1 and CDR2 from the germline V gene are SGHDN and FVKESK. The CDR3 has 15 amino acids. The CDR3 is CASSRWDRGTDTQYF. The CDR3 nucleotides are TGTGCCAGCAGCCGGTGGGACAGGGGCACAGATACGCAGTATTTT.

This rearrangement joins TRBV6-2 or TRBV6-3 to TRBJ2-7; D gene uncertain. Germline V CDR1 and CDR2: MNHEY, SVGEGT. This CDR3 spans 16 amino acids. V lost 6 bases and J 0 bases, leaving 18 bases between the germline ends. CDR3 DNA: TGTGCCAGCAGCAAAGAGCCGGGTATCATCTCCTACGAGCAGTACGTC. It codes for CASSKEPGIISYEQYV.

The CDR3 region is CASSRQQGLNTEAFF. The CDR3 nucleotides are TGCGCCAGCAGCCGCCAACAGGGATTGAACACTGAAGCTTTCTTT. The J gene is TRBJ1-1, the V gene TRBV4-3, with D possibly TRBD1 on 6 matching bases. CDR1 LGHNA and CDR2 YSLEER come from the germline V gene. Trimming removed 4 bases at V and 0 bases at J, with 12 bases between. The CDR3 is 15 residues long.

This clonotype was counted at least ten times. The V gene is TRBV12-3 or TRBV12-4, the J gene TRBJ1-1, with 9 bases aligning to TRBD1. The V gene end was trimmed by 4 bases and the J gene end by 4 bases; junction bases not matched to a gene: 1. The CDR3 extends over 13 amino acids. The CDR3 DNA follows: TGTGCCAGCAGTTCGACAGGGGGCACTGAAGCTTTCTTT. Its protein product is CASSSTGGTEAFF.

This clonotype was detected a few times. This rearrangement joins TRBV12-3 or TRBV12-4 to TRBJ2-2, with 11 bases that match TRBD1. J gave up 6 bases and V 4 bases, and 4 bases lay outside the gene matches. There are 15 residues in the CDR3. This CDR3 reads CASSWGQGGSGELFF. The CDR3 nucleotides are TGTGCCAGCAGTTGGGGACAGGGGGGGTCCGGGGAGCTGTTTTTT.

V and J are TRBV5-1 and TRBJ1-6; 10 positions match TRBD1. The CDR3 is made up of 20 amino acids. V gave up 1 base and J gave up 0 bases; unmatched junction bases: 10. Germline V gives CDR1 SGHRS, CDR2 YFSETQ. The CDR3 loop is CASSLTSGQGIGSYNSPLHF. CDR3 DNA: TGCGCCAGCAGCTTGACATCGGGACAGGGGATCGGCTCCTATAATTCACCCCTCCACTTT.

V is TRBV5-6 and J is TRBJ1-2; 9 bases align to TRBD1. The CDR3 covers 12 residues. Germline V gene data show CDR1 as SGHDT and CDR2 as YYEEEE. V gave up 3 bases and J gave up 8 bases; unmatched junction bases: 2. CDR3 sequence: CASSYRGRGYTF. CDR3 nucleotides: TGTGCCAGCAGCTACAGGGGGCGCGGCTACACCTTC.

The CDR3 region is CASSLEGWDRGAGYTF. The CDR3 bases are TGTGCCAGCAGCTTAGAGGGGTGGGACAGGGGCGCCGGCTACACCTTC. V gene TRBV7-2 combines with J gene TRBJ1-2; the match to TRBD1 covers 10 bases. V gave up 1 base and J gave up 8 bases; unmatched junction bases: 10. CDR1 is SGHTA, CDR2 FQGNSA, per germline. CDR3 length: 16 residues.

The chain employs TRBV5-1 and TRBJ1-1; weak D call: TRBD1 (6 bases). Germline V gene sequence: CDR1 SGHRS, CDR2 YFSETQ. V was pared by 2 bases and J by 5 bases, with 13 bases between. This CDR3 comprises 14 residues. CDR3 sequence (DNA): TGCGCCAGCAGCTTCCTCGGGGGCGGAACTGAAGCTTTCTTT. Amino acid sequence: CASSFLGGGTEAFF.

The gene calls are TRBV27 and TRBJ1-2, with D maybe TRBD1 (5 bases). Per germline, CDR1 MNHEY and CDR2 SMNVEV (reference sequence). This CDR3 has 15 amino acids. Trimming cost V 2 bases and J 4 bases, with 14 bases left between them. In DNA, the CDR3 is TGTGCCAGCAGTTTACACTTTGGGGGTATCTATGGCTACACCTTC. Its translation: CASSLHFGGIYGYTF.

The genes are TRBV7-3 and TRBJ2-1; D could derive from TRBD1 or TRBD2 (5 bases each). CDR3 size: 16 residues. The germline CDR1 and CDR2 sequences are SGHTA and FQGTGA. Trimming shortened V by 4 bases and J by 0 bases, and 13 bases separated the two germline ends. In DNA form, the CDR3 reads TGTGCCAGCAGCTGGGACGGATGGGCCTCCTACAATGAGCAGTTCTTC. Amino acids: CASSWDGWASYNEQFF.

This chain connects TRBV4-3 to TRBJ1-1, with unresolved D. This CDR3 has 14 amino acids. The ends were cut back, 4 bases at V and 1 base at J, with 10 bases in the middle. Germline-derived CDR1 and CDR2 are LGHNA and YSLEER. DNA for the CDR3: TGCGCCAGCAGCCCGGCAGGCTCGAACACTGAAGCTTTCTTT. Amino acids: CASSPAGSNTEAFF.

This clonotype was counted only a few times. The J gene is TRBJ1-1, the V gene TRBV10-3; D unclear. Trimming took off 0 bases at V and 7 bases at J, with 12 bases between the two ends. The CDR3 is 14 amino acids. From germline, CDR1 is ENHRY and CDR2 SYGVKD. CDR3: CAISESRQAFEAFF. CDR3 nucleotide sequence: TGTGCCATCAGTGAGTCGAGGCAGGCCTTTGAAGCTTTCTTT.

The rearrangement uses TRBV14 and TRBJ1-4; 7 bases match TRBD1. Trimming removed 4 bases from V and 8 bases from J; junction bases left unmatched: 13. CDR1 is SGHDN and CDR2 is FVKESK in the germline V gene. There are 16 residues in the CDR3. The CDR3 nucleotides read TGTGCCAGCAGCCGAACCTTCCGACAGGGTCAGGAAAAACTGTTTTTT. Translating gives CASSRTFRQGQEKLFF.

As to this clonotype: Germline is not matched at one junction end, which may reflect a read error. The genes are TRBV28 and TRBJ1-5, with D possibly being TRBD1 (5 bases). The germline CDR1 and CDR2 sequences are MDHEN and SYDVKM. There are 15 residues in the CDR3. Here the CDR3 DNA reads TGTGCCAGCAGCCCGAGGGGCGGGGGTTATCAGCTCCAGCATTTT. It encodes CASSPRGGGYQLQHF.

V gene TRBV7-3 combines with J gene TRBJ2-2, with TRBD2 matching 8 bases. With 3 bases clipped from V and 0 bases from J, the junction kept 0 bases outside the gene matches. The CDR3 consists of 15 residues. Germline V CDR1 and CDR2: SGHTA, FQGTGA. The CDR3 loop is CASSFGGANTGELFF. As DNA, the CDR3 is TGTGCCAGCAGCTTCGGGGGGGCGAACACCGGGGAGCTGTTTTTT.

The V call is TRBV19, the J call TRBJ1-2; no reliable D call. V lost 5 bases and J 1 base, leaving 11 bases between the germline ends. This CDR3 comprises 14 residues. Germline assignment: CDR1 LNHDA and CDR2 SQIVND (reference sequence). CDR3 amino acids: CASSSETGNYGYTF. DNA of the CDR3: TGTGCCAGTAGTTCAGAAACGGGTAACTATGGCTACACCTTC.